This TCR beta chain is from a study of control samples from healthy donors and cancer patients. Concerning this clone: The junction departs from germline at one end; a sequencing error may be responsible.

Repertoires were generated with immunoSEQ multiplex PCR, while TCRdb's copy carries only in-frame clones and drops some. This table has 400,000 to 450,000 clones, around nine tenths appearing once. Sequencing was done on a sample of PBMCs. The receptor was isolated from a man aged 35 to 55 with head and neck cancer.

In DNA form, the CDR3 reads TGTGTCAGCAGTTATTCGGGGCAGCAGGGCGGGGGCTACACCTTC. This encodes CVSSYSGQQGGGYTF. V usage is TRBV6-6 and J usage is TRBJ1-2, with a tentative D call TRBD1 (5 bases). CDR1 MNHNY and CDR2 SVGAGI come from the germline V gene (reference sequence). This CDR3 has 15 amino acids.